This T cell receptor (beta chain) appears in the sequencing data of a study of T cell responses to AZD1222 COVID-19 vaccine. General study points: With two AZD1222 doses given, Spike-specific TCR breadth and depth both rose. Clonal diversity was possibly underestimated, and the donors were mostly white British, with more females. CD4 TCRs linked to vaccination spanned spike, dominating at 160-218 and 743-854.

TCRdb's table, derived via immunoSEQ multiplex PCR, lists solely in-frame clones and lacks some. The sample has tens of thousands of clones, about 70% seen once. A remark on this clone: Its specificity is not known.

The V segment lost 3 bases and the J segment 1 base; nucleotides outside the gene matches: 8. Germline loops: CDR1 DFQATT, CDR2 SNEGSKA (reference sequence). CDR3 length: 17 amino acids. The chain recombines TRBV20-1 with TRBJ2-4; 11 nucleotides align to TRBD2. The source material was peripheral blood, sampled on day 0 of AZD1222 vaccination. The clonotype was recovered from an adult in good health. The CDR3, as DNA: TGCAGTGCTAGTAATAGCGGGGGGGCCTCGGCCAAAAACATTCAGTACTTC. Its protein is CSASNSGGASAKNIQYF.